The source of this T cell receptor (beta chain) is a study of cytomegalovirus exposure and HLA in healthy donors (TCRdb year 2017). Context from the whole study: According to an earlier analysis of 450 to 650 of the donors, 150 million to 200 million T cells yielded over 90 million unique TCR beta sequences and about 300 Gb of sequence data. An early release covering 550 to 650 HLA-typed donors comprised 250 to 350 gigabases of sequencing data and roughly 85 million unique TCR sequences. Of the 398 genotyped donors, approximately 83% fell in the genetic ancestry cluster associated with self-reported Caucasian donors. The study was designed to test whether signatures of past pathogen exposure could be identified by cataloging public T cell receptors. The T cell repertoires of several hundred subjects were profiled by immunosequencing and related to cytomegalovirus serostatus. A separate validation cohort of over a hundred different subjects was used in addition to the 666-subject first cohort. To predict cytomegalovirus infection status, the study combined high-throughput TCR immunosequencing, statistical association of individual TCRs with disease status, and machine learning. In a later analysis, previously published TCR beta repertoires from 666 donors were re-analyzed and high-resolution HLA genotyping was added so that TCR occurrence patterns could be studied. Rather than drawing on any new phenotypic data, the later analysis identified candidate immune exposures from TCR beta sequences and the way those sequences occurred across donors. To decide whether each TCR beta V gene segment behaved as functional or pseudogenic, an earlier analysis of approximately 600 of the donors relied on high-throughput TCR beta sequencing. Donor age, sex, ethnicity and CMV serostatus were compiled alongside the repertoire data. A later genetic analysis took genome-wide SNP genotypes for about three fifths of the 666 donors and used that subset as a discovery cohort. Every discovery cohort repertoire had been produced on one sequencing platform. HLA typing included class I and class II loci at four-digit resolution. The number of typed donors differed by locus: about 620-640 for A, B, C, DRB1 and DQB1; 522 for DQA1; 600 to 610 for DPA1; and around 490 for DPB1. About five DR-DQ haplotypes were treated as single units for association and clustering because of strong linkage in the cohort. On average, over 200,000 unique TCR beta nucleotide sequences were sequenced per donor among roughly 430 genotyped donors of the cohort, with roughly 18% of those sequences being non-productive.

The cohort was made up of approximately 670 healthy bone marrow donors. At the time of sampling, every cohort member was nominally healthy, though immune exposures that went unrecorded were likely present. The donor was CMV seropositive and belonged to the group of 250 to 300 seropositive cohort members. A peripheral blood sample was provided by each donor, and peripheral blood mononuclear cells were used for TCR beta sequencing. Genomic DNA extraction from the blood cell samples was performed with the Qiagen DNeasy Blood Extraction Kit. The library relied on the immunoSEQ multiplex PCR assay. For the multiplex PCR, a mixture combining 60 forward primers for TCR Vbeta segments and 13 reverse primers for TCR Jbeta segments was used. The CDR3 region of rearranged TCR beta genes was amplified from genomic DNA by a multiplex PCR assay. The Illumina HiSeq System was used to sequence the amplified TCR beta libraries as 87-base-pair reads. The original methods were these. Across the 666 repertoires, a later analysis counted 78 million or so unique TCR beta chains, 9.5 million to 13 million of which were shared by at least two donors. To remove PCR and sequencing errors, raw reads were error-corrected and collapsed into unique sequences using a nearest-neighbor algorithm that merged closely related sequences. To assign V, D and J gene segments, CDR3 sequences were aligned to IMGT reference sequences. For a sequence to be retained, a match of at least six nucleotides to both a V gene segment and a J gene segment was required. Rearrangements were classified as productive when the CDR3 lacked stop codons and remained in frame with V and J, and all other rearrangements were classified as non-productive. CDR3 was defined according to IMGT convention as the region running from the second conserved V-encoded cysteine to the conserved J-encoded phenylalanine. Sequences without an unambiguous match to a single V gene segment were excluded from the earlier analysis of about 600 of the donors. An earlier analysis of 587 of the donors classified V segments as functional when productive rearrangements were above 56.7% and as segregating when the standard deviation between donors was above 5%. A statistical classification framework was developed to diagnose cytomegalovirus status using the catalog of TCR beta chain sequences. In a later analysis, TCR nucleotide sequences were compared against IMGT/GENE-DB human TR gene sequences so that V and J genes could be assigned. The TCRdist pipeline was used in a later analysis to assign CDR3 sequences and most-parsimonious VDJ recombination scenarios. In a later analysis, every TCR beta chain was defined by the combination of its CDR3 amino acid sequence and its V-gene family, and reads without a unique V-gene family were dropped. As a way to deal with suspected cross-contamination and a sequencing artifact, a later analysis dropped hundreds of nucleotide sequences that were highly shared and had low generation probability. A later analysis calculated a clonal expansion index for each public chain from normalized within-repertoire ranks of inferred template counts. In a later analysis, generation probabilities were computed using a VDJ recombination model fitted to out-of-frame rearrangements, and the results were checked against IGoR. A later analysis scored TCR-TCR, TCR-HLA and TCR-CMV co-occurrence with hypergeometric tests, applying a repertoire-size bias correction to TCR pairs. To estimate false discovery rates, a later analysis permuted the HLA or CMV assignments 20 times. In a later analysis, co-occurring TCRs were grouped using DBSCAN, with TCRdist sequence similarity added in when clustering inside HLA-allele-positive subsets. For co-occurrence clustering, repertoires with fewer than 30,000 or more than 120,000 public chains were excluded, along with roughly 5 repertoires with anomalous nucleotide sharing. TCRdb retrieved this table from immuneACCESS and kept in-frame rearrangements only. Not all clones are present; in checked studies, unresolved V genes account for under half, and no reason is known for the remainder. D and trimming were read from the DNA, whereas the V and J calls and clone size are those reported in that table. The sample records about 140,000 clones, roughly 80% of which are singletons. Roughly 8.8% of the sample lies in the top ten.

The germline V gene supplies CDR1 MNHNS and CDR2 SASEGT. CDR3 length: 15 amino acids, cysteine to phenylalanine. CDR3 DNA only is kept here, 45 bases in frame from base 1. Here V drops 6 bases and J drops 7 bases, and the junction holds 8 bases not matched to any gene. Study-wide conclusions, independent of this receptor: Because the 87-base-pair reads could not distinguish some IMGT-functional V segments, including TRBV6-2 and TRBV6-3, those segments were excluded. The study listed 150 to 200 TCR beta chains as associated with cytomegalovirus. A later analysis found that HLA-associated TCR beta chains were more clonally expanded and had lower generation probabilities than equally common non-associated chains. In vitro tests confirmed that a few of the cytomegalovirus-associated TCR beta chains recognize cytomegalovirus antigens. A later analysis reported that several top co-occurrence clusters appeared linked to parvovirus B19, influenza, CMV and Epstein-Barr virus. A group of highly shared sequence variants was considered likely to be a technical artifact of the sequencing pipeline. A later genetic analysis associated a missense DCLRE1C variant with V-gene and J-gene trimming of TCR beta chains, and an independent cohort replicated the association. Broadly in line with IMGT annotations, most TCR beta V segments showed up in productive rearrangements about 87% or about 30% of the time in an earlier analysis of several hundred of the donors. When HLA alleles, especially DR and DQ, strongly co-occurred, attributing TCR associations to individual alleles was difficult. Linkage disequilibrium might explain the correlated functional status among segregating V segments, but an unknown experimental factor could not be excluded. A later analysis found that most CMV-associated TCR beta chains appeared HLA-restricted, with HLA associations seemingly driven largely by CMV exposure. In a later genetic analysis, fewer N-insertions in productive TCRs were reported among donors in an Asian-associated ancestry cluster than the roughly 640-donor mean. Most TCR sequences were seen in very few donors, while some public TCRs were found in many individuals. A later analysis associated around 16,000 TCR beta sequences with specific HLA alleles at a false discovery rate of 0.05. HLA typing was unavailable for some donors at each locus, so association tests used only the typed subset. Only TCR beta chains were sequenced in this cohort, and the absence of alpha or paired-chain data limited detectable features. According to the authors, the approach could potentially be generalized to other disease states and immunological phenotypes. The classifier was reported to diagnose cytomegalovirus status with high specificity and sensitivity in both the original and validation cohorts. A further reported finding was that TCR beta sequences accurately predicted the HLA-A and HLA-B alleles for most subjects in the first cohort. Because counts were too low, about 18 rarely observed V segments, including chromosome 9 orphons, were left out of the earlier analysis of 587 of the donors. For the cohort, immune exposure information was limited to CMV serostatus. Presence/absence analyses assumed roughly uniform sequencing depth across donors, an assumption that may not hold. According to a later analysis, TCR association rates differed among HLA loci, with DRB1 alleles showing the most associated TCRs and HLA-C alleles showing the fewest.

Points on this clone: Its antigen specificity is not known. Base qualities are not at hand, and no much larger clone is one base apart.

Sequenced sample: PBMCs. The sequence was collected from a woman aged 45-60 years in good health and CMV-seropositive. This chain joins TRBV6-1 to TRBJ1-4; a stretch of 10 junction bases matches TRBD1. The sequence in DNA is TGTGCCAGCAGAGGGGACAGGGGAAGGACTGAAAAACTGTTTTTT. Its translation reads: CASRGDRGRTEKLFF.